These T cell receptor beta chains were read from a single sample in a study of PD-L1 blockade in urothelial cancer. Libraries were prepared by immunoSEQ multiplex PCR; TCRdb keeps only in-frame clonotypes and omits some of them. This table holds about 110,000 clones, about 85% found once. Here the sequenced sample was PBMCs, taken around atezolizumab (anti-PD-L1) treatment. The source is a man in his fifties or sixties with urothelial cancer. Both conserved end residues are part of each CDR3. The order of the fields is clone size, J gene, V gene, D gene, CDR3 DNA, CDR3 protein. A D gene is named only where the DNA matches it firmly. Size is omitted from some rows. Given values are once, few, many or a class for expanded clones.

size: NA; J: TRBJ2-3; V: TRBV5-1; D: NA; DNA: TGCGCCAGCAGACCCGCGGGATATTTCGGAGATACGCAGTATTTT; CDR3: CASRPAGYFGDTQYF
size: NA; J: TRBJ2-4; V: TRBV5-1; D: NA; DNA: TGCGCCAGCAGCTTGAGGTCGGTAGGGGGAGCGGACATTCAGTACTTC; CDR3: CASSLRSVGGADIQYF
size: NA; J: TRBJ1-2; V: TRBV28; D: TRBD1; DNA: TGTGCCAGCAGGACGACAGGGGGCGACTATGGCTACACCTTC; CDR3: CASRTTGGDYGYTF
size: NA; J: TRBJ1-2; V: TRBV5-6; D: TRBD1; DNA: TGTGCCAGCAGCTTCAGAACAGGGGTCGGGGGCTACACCTTC; CDR3: CASSFRTGVGGYTF
size: once; J: TRBJ1-6; V: TRBV27; D: NA; DNA: TGTGCCAGCAGTTCCCCAATGTGGGGCGGCCTCCACTTT; CDR3: CASSSPMWGGLHF
size: NA; J: TRBJ2-3; V: TRBV19; D: TRBD2; DNA: TGTGCCAGTAGTCTGGGGACTAGCGGACCTGTGGATACGCAGTATTTT; CDR3: CASSLGTSGPVDTQYF
size: NA; J: TRBJ1-2; V: TRBV5-5; D: NA; DNA: TGTGCCAGCAGCTTGATGCGGTATAACGGCTACACCTTC; CDR3: CASSLMRYNGYTF
size: NA; J: TRBJ1-6; V: TRBV28; D: TRBD1; DNA: TGTGCCAGCAGCTCTCCAACAGGGGGATCTTTCAATTCACCCCTCCACTTT; CDR3: CASSSPTGGSFNSPLHF
size: NA; J: TRBJ2-5; V: TRBV5-5; D: NA; DNA: TGTGCCAGCAGCTTGGGTCGGACTCGGGAGACCCAGTACTTC; CDR3: CASSLGRTRETQYF
size: NA; J: TRBJ2-2; V: TRBV27; D: TRBD2; DNA: TGTGCCAGCGCCGCCACAGCGGGAGTGATCGGGGAGCTGTTTTTT; CDR3: CASAATAGVIGELFF
size: NA; J: TRBJ2-3; V: TRBV5-1; D: NA; DNA: TGCGCCAGCACCCGCACAGGAGGGAGTTCAGATACGCAGTATTTT; CDR3: CASTRTGGSSDTQYF
size: NA; J: TRBJ2-1; V: TRBV7-2; D: TRBD2; DNA: TGTGCCAGCAGCTTAGTTCCGGGGACTAGCGACACCACGGAGCAGTTCTTC; CDR3: CASSLVPGTSDTTEQFF
size: NA; J: TRBJ2-7; V: TRBV13; D: TRBD2; DNA: TGTGCCAGCAGTTCCCCCTCCGGGACTAGCGGATCCTACGAGCAGTACTTC; CDR3: CASSSPSGTSGSYEQYF
size: NA; J: TRBJ2-3; V: TRBV13; D: TRBD2; DNA: TGTGCCAGCAGCTTAGGCCTGGCAGGACTAGCGTCAGATACGCAGTATTTT; CDR3: CASSLGLAGLASDTQYF
size: NA; J: TRBJ2-3; V: TRBV4-1; D: TRBD2; DNA: TGCGCCAGCAGCCATGGGACTAGCGGGAGGACAGATACGCAGTATTTT; CDR3: CASSHGTSGRTDTQYF
size: NA; J: TRBJ2-1; V: TRBV28; D: TRBD2; DNA: TGTGCCAGCAGCAAGACTAGCGGGAGTTCCCCCCTCGGTGAGCAGTTCTTC; CDR3: CASSKTSGSSPLGEQFF
size: few; J: TRBJ2-5; V: TRBV5-3; D: TRBD2; DNA: TGTGCCAGAAGCAGAAGCGGGAGTCCGGAGACCCAGTACTTC; CDR3: CARSRSGSPETQYF
size: NA; J: TRBJ1-3; V: TRBV15; D: NA; DNA: TGTGCCACCAGCAGCAGTTTTTTATCTGGAAACACCATATATTTT; CDR3: CATSSSFLSGNTIYF
size: NA; J: TRBJ1-2; V: TRBV5-4; D: NA; DNA: TGTGCCAGCAGCTTGGAGGAGATGGTCTATGGCTACACCTTC; CDR3: CASSLEEMVYGYTF
size: NA; J: TRBJ2-5; V: TRBV29-1; D: NA; DNA: TGCAGCGTTGCTGGAGGGGCAGAGACCCAGTACTTC; CDR3: CSVAGGAETQYF
size: NA; J: TRBJ2-3; V: TRBV27; D: NA; DNA: TGTGCCAGCAGTCCCCTAGCTACTAGCACAGATACGCAGTATTTT; CDR3: CASSPLATSTDTQYF
size: NA; J: TRBJ1-1; V: TRBV6-5; D: TRBD1; DNA: TGTGCCAGCAGTTACCCGGGACAGGGACCTAGCACTGAAGCTTTCTTT; CDR3: CASSYPGQGPSTEAFF
size: NA; J: TRBJ2-1; V: TRBV7-3; D: TRBD2; DNA: TGTGCCAGCAGCTTATCCCCAGGACTAGCGGGAGTCAATGAGCAGTTCTTC; CDR3: CASSLSPGLAGVNEQFF
size: few; J: TRBJ2-7; V: TRBV2; D: TRBD2; DNA: TGTGCCAGCAGTTGGCGGGAGGCCTACGAGCAGTACTTC; CDR3: CASSWREAYEQYF
size: NA; J: TRBJ2-1; V: TRBV5-1; D: TRBD2; DNA: TGCGCCAGCAGCATAGGACTAGCGCGATCCTACAATGAGCAGTTCTTC; CDR3: CASSIGLARSYNEQFF
size: NA; J: TRBJ1-2; V: TRBV5-4; D: NA; DNA: TGTGCCAGCAGCTTCGGGCAGGGCACCCTAGGTGGCTACACCTTC; CDR3: CASSFGQGTLGGYTF
size: NA; J: TRBJ2-3; V: TRBV9; D: NA; DNA: TGTGCCAGCAGCGTTAATACAGATACGCAGTATTTT; CDR3: CASSVNTDTQYF
size: few; J: TRBJ1-5; V: TRBV19; D: NA; DNA: TGTGCCAGTACGCAACAGCACAATCAGCCCCAGCATTTT; CDR3: CASTQQHNQPQHF
size: NA; J: TRBJ1-1; V: TRBV5-1; D: TRBD1; DNA: TGCGCCAGCACCCAGGCCCAGGGGGATACTGAAGCTTTCTTT; CDR3: CASTQAQGDTEAFF
size: NA; J: TRBJ2-1; V: TRBV20-1; D: NA; DNA: TGCAGTGCTAGCGGGAGCCATGAGCAGTTCTTC; CDR3: CSASGSHEQFF
size: NA; J: TRBJ2-7; V: TRBV2; D: TRBD2; DNA: TGTGCCAGCAGTCCTGGCGCATGGCGGGGGGAGAGCGAGCAGTACTTC; CDR3: CASSPGAWRGESEQYF
size: NA; J: TRBJ2-1; V: TRBV27; D: TRBD2; DNA: TGTGCCAGCAGTACACTCAACCCCCTAGCGGGAGAATACAATGAGCAGTTCTTC; CDR3: CASSTLNPLAGEYNEQFF
size: NA; J: TRBJ2-7; V: TRBV5-1; D: TRBD1; DNA: TGCGCCAGCAGCATGGGAGGTCTACAGGGGGCGATCTCCTACGAGCAGTACTTC; CDR3: CASSMGGLQGAISYEQYF
size: NA; J: TRBJ1-2; V: TRBV6-5; D: NA; DNA: TGTGCTACAGAGAGGGTCTATGGCTACACCTTC; CDR3: CATERVYGYTF
size: once; J: TRBJ2-7; V: TRBV28; D: NA; DNA: TGTGCCAGCACCCTCCCCGGACAGTCCCCCGAGCAGTACTTC; CDR3: CASTLPGQSPEQYF
size: NA; J: TRBJ2-1; V: TRBV5-4; D: NA; DNA: TGTGCCAGCAGCCTAATGGGGGGGGCTAGCGTGAATGAGCAGTTCTTC; CDR3: CASSLMGGASVNEQFF
size: NA; J: TRBJ2-7; V: TRBV27; D: NA; DNA: TGTGCCAGCAGTTTTGCAGGACAAACCTACGAGCAGTACTTC; CDR3: CASSFAGQTYEQYF
size: NA; J: TRBJ1-1; V: TRBV14; D: NA; DNA: TGTGCCAGCAGCCAGGCAGGAGAAGCTTTCTTT; CDR3: CASSQAGEAFF
size: NA; J: TRBJ2-7; V: TRBV6-1; D: TRBD2; DNA: TGTGCCAGCAGTGATTTCCTTAAAGCGGGACGACACTCCTACGAGCAGTACTTC; CDR3: CASSDFLKAGRHSYEQYF
size: NA; J: TRBJ2-7; V: TRBV4-1; D: TRBD2; DNA: TGCGCCAGCAGCCAAGATCGACTAGCGGGAGTCTCCTACGAGCAGTACTTC; CDR3: CASSQDRLAGVSYEQYF
size: NA; J: TRBJ2-3; V: TRBV18; D: NA; DNA: TGTGCCAGCTCACCACCATCATCCCCAGATACGCAGTATTTT; CDR3: CASSPPSSPDTQYF
size: NA; J: TRBJ2-5; V: TRBV11-2; D: NA; DNA: TGTGCCAGCAGCATACAGCAAGAGACCCAGTACTTC; CDR3: CASSIQQETQYF
size: NA; J: TRBJ1-5; V: TRBV30; D: NA; DNA: TGTGCCTGGAGTCCGAGCGGAATTCAGCCCCAGCATTTT; CDR3: CAWSPSGIQPQHF
size: NA; J: TRBJ1-4; V: TRBV19; D: NA; DNA: TGTGCCAGTAATGACGGGCGGGGCGAAAAACTGTTTTTT; CDR3: CASNDGRGEKLFF
size: NA; J: TRBJ2-1; V: TRBV2; D: NA; DNA: TGTGCCAGCAGTGAAGTCGTAGAGGAGTTCTTC; CDR3: CASSEVVEEFF
size: NA; J: TRBJ1-3; V: TRBV6-1; D: NA; DNA: TGTGCCAGCAGTGAGATACAGTACGGAAACACCATATATTTT; CDR3: CASSEIQYGNTIYF
size: NA; J: TRBJ2-1; V: TRBV7-6; D: TRBD2; DNA: TGTGCCAGCAGCCTCCAAGGGGCGGGGGACTACAATGAGCAGTTCTTC; CDR3: CASSLQGAGDYNEQFF
size: NA; J: TRBJ2-2; V: TRBV9; D: TRBD2; DNA: TGTGCCAGCAGCCGCGGGGGGCAGGGCGGGGAGCTGTTTTTT; CDR3: CASSRGGQGGELFF
size: NA; J: TRBJ2-3; V: TRBV5-1; D: TRBD1; DNA: TGCGCCAGCAGCTTTTCTACAGACAGGGGCTTCAACACAGATACGCAGTATTTT; CDR3: CASSFSTDRGFNTDTQYF
size: NA; J: TRBJ1-1; V: TRBV13; D: NA; DNA: TGTGCCAGCAGTGGGGGCCGCCTGATGAACACTGAAGCTTTCTTT; CDR3: CASSGGRLMNTEAFF
size: NA; J: TRBJ2-1; V: TRBV12-1; D: NA; DNA: TGTGCCAGCAGCTCCACTACAGCGGGAGGGCCGGGGAATGAGCAGTTCTTC; CDR3: CASSSTTAGGPGNEQFF
size: once; J: TRBJ2-3; V: TRBV9; D: NA; DNA: TGTGCCAGCAGCGTAGCCTCGGGGGCAGATACGCAGTATTTT; CDR3: CASSVASGADTQYF
size: NA; J: TRBJ2-1; V: TRBV11-2; D: NA; DNA: TGTGCCAGCAGCTCCCGTTACAATGAGCAGTTCTTC; CDR3: CASSSRYNEQFF
size: NA; J: TRBJ2-3; V: TRBV11-2; D: NA; DNA: TGTGCCAGCAGCTTACCAGGACAGAATACGCAGTATTTT; CDR3: CASSLPGQNTQYF
size: NA; J: TRBJ2-7; V: TRBV2; D: TRBD1; DNA: TGTGCCAGCAGGGGACAGATCTACGAGCAGTACTTC; CDR3: CASRGQIYEQYF